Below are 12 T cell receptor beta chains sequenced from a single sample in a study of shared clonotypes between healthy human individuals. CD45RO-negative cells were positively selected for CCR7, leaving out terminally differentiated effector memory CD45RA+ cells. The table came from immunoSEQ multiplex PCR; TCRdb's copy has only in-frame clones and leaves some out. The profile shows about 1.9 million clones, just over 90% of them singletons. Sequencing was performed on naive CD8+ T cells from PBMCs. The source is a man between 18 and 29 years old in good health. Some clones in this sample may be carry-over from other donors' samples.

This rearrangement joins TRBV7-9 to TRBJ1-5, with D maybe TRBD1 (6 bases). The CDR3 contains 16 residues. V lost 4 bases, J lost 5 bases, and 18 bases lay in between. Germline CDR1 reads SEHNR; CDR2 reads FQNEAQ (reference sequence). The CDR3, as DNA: TGTGCCAGCAGCTCGGGACAAAAACCGGGGCATCAGCCCCAGCATTTT. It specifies CASSSGQKPGHQPQHF.

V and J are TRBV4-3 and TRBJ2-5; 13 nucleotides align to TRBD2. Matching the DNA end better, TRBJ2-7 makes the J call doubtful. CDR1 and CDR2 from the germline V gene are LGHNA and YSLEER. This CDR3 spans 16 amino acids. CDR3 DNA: TGCGCCAGCAGCCTTACCACTAGCGGGAGGGCCTACGAGCAGTACTTC. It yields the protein CASSLTTSGRAYEQYF.

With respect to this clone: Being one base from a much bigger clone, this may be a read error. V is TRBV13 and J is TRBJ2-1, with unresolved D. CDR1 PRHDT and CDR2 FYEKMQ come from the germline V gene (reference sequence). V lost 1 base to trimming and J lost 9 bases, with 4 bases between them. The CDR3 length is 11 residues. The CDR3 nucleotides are TGTGCCAGCAGCTTAGAGGGTGAGCAGTTCTTC. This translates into CASSLEGEQFF.

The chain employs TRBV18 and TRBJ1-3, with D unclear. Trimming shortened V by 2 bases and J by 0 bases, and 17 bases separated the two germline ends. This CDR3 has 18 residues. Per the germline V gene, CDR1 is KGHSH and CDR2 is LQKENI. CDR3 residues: CASSPWNTLAPSGNTIYF. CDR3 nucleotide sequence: TGTGCCAGCTCACCATGGAACACCCTGGCCCCCTCTGGAAACACCATATATTTT.

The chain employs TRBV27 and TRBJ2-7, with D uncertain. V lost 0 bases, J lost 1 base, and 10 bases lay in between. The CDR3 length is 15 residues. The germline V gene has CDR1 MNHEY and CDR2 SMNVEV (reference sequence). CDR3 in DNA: TGTGCCAGCAGTTTATCGCTTGACGGGTCCTACGAGCAGTACTTC. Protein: CASSLSLDGSYEQYF.

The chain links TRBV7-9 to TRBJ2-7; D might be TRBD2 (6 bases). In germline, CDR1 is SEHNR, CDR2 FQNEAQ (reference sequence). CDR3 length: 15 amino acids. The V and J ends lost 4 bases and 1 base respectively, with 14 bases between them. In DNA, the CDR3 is TGTGCCAGCAGCTCTGGGACGGGGGTTTCCTACGAGCAGTACTTC. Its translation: CASSSGTGVSYEQYF. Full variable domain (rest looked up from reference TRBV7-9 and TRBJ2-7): DTGVSQNPRHKITKRGQNVTFRCDPISEHNRLYWYRQTLGQGPEFLTYFQNEAQLEKSRLLSDRFSAERPKGSFSTLEIQRTEQGDSAMYLCASSSGTGVSYEQYFGPGTRLTVT.

Here the CDR3 reads CASSPYPGGYEQYF. The CDR3 coding sequence is TGCGCCAGCAGCCCATACCCTGGAGGCTACGAGCAGTACTTC. The genes are TRBV5-1 and TRBJ2-7, with TRBD2 as a possible D gene (5 bases). Germline V CDR1 and CDR2: SGHRS, YFSETQ. With 4 bases removed from V and 3 bases from J, the gap between germline ends came to 14 bases. The CDR3 is 14 residues long.

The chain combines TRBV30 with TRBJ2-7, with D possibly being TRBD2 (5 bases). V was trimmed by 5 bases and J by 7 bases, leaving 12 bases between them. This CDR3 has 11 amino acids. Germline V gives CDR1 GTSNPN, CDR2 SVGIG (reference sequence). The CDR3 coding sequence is TGTGCCTGGGGCACGGGGTTGGAGCAGTACTTC. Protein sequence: CAWGTGLEQYF.

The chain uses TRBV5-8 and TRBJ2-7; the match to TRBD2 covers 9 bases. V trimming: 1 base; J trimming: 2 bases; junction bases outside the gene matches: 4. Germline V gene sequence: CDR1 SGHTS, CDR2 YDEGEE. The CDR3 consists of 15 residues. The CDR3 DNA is TGTGCCAGCAGCTTGAGGACTAGCGAGGCCTACGAGCAGTACTTC. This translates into CASSLRTSEAYEQYF.

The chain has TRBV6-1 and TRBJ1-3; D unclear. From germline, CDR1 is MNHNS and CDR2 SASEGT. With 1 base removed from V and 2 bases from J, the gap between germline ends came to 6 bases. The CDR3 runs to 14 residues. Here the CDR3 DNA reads TGTGCCAGCAGTGAAGTTCACCCTGGAAACACCATATATTTT. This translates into CASSEVHPGNTIYF.

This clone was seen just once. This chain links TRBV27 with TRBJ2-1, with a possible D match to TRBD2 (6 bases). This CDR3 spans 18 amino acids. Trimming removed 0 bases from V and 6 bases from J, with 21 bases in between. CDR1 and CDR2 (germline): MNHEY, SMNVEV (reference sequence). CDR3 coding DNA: TGTGCCAGCAGTTTATCTTTCATGGGGGGAGAGGTGGGCAATGAGCAGTTCTTC. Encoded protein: CASSLSFMGGEVGNEQFF.

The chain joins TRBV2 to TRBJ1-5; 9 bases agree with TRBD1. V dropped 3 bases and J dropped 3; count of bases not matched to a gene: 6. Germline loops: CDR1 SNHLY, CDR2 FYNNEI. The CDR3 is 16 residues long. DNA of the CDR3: TGTGCCAGCAGTGATAGGACAGGGGTTTACAATCAGCCCCAGCATTTT. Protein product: CASSDRTGVYNQPQHF. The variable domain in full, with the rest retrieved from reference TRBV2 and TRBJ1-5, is EPEVTQTPSHQVTQMGQEVILRCVPISNHLYFYWYRQILGQKVEFLVSFYNNEISEKSEIFDDQFSVERPDGSNFTLKIRSTKLEDSAMYFCASSDRTGVYNQPQHFGDGTRLSIL.